These T cell receptor beta chains were read from a single sample in a study of T cells in Graves' hyperthyroidism and ophthalmopathy. MiXCR, run by TCRdb on the multiplex PCR reads, gives a single entry per CDR3 protein. The table records hundreds of thousands of distinct CDR3 sequences, approximately 15% of them present only once. Sequencing input: blood. These receptors were taken from a woman in her 30s with Graves' hyperthyroidism. Each CDR3 is given without its conserved first and last residue. The D gene is left open where the match is weak.

J: TRBJ1-5
D: -
V: TRBV20-1
CDR3: SARVAYQPQH

J: TRBJ2-7
D: -
V: TRBV11-2
CDR3: ASSLAHNYEQY

J: TRBJ1-5
D: TRBD1
V: TRBV29-1
CDR3: SVLLTGGINQPQH

J: TRBJ2-3
D: -
V: TRBV3-1
CDR3: ASSQGGSNTDTQY

J: TRBJ2-7
D: TRBD2
V: TRBV2
CDR3: ASRGAGAPGQY

J: TRBJ2-3
D: -
V: TRBV7-8
CDR3: ASSFVGDTQY

J: TRBJ1-2
D: -
V: TRBV19
CDR3: ASTFARALFYGYT

J: TRBJ2-7
D: TRBD2
V: TRBV29-1
CDR3: SVEDLRTRLSYEQY

J: TRBJ1-2
D: -
V: TRBV4-1
CDR3: ASSQEVGGPANYGYT

J: TRBJ2-1
D: -
V: TRBV6-1
CDR3: ASSTTGTSWVQF

J: TRBJ2-1
D: TRBD2
V: TRBV10-3
CDR3: ATARTSGIPLSYNEQF

J: TRBJ2-3
D: -
V: TRBV20-1
CDR3: SATVSGTDTQY

J: TRBJ2-7
D: TRBD2
V: TRBV10-3
CDR3: AINRERDSSYEQY

J: TRBJ2-1
D: TRBD2
V: TRBV20-1
CDR3: SARDLGTSGNEQF

J: TRBJ2-4
D: -
V: TRBV12-3/TRBV12-4
CDR3: ASSPGQLAKNIQY

J: TRBJ1-5
D: TRBD1
V: TRBV28
CDR3: ASRGQKNQPQH

J: TRBJ1-3
D: -
V: TRBV29-1
CDR3: SVEEGAVLGNTIY

J: TRBJ2-3
D: TRBD1
V: TRBV7-3
CDR3: ASSITTGSGTDTQY

J: TRBJ2-7
D: -
V: TRBV5-1
CDR3: ASSLGTEFYEQY

J: TRBJ1-4
D: TRBD1
V: TRBV6-1
CDR3: ATGQGGKTNEKLF